One sample yielded the 5 T cell receptor beta chains listed below, sequenced in a study of cytomegalovirus exposure and HLA in healthy donors. Profiling relied on immunoSEQ multiplex PCR, and the TCRdb table lists in-frame clones only, not all of them. The table shows roughly 350,000 clones, with 86% occurring only once. Sequencing was carried out using PBMCs. The receptors stem from a woman aged 18-35 years in good health and CMV-seronegative.

This clone was counted a single time. The chain combines TRBV7-2 with TRBJ2-7, with 7 bases that match TRBD2. The V and J ends lost 4 bases and 4 bases, in that order; junction bases with no gene match: 10. The V gene's germline CDR1 is SGHTA and CDR2 FQGNSA. CDR3 length equals 15 residues. The CDR3 spells CASSSGTGTTYEQYF. CDR3 nucleotides: TGTGCCAGCAGCTCGGGTACCGGGACTACGTACGAGCAGTACTTC.

The chain links TRBV10-2 to TRBJ2-7; 7 bases match TRBD1. The CDR3 is 12 amino acids. Unmatched junction bases numbered 7, after V lost 8 bases and J lost 6 bases. CDR1 WSHSY and CDR2 SAAADI come from the germline V gene. In nucleotides, the CDR3 is TGCGCCAGCGGGGACAGTCCCTCCGAGCAGTACTTC. Residues: CASGDSPSEQYF.

The chain uses TRBV2 and TRBJ2-1, with D tentatively TRBD2 (5 bases). Trimming left V 11 bases short and J 8 bases short, with 19 bases between. Germline CDR1 is SNHLY and CDR2 is FYNNEI. This CDR3 comprises 13 residues. CDR3 sequence reads: CAPGKAFVDEQFF. DNA of the CDR3: TGTGCCCCCGGGAAAGCGTTCGTGGATGAGCAGTTCTTC.

The sample holds one count of this clone. The rearrangement links TRBV10-3 to TRBJ1-5; 11 bases are a match to TRBD1. The junction had 8 bases not matched to a gene; V was cut back by 6 bases and J by 7 bases. The CDR3 covers 15 residues. Per the germline V gene, CDR1 is ENHRY and CDR2 is SYGVKD. The CDR3 here is CAIRGQGGEQQPQHF. DNA for the CDR3: TGTGCCATCAGGGGACAGGGGGGCGAACAGCAGCCCCAGCATTTT.

This rearrangement joins TRBV19 to TRBJ2-7; D gene ambiguous. This CDR3 has 15 amino acids. The V end lost 6 bases, the J end lost 0 bases, and 15 bases lay between the germline ends. Germline V gene lookup returns CDR1 LNHDA and CDR2 SQIVND (reference sequence). The CDR3 DNA follows: TGTGCCAGTAGAGCCGGGTGGAAAAGCTCCTACGAGCAGTACTTC. It specifies CASRAGWKSSYEQYF.